This TCR beta chain was observed in a study of blood T cell repertoires in COVID-19 (dated by TCRdb to about 2020). Study-level background: Samples covering the acute and convalescent phases of COVID-19 were provided by collaborators in the United States, Italy and Spain. The prospective study material was composed of cDNA or gDNA derived from T cells, B-cell-depleted T cells, or PBMCs. Subjects who had been exposed to COVID-19, were actively infected with it, or had recovered from it provided the deeply sampled blood TCRbeta repertoires that made up the dataset. The repertoires were released in a freely available public database intended as a resource for research on the immune response to SARS-CoV-2. Samples were obtained from the ongoing ImmuneRACE study (first 160 participants) and from about 1,300 subjects provided by 6 global collaborators. The sample metadata nearly always contained a de-identified subject ID, COVID-19 status, age in years and sex. HLA class I and class II types, where available, came from metadata supplied by the sample provider rather than from assay-based typing. Broader findings and caveats from the paper: How much clinical and demographic metadata was included differed by source and by participant, and the metadata was provided uncurated.

The immunoSEQ Assay, a bias-controlled multiplex PCR, was used to amplify TCRbeta CDR3 regions from genomic DNA. In the original analysis: Within the assay, amplification of reference gene primers was used to estimate how many nucleated cells each sample contained. To quantify the absolute abundance of each unique TCRbeta CDR3 rearrangement, sequence reads were collapsed and filtered. For each sample, productive Simpson clonality was calculated by taking the square root of Simpson's diversity index across productive rearrangements. TCRdb's version of the immuneACCESS table is confined to in-frame rearrangements and falls short of the full clone set. An unresolved V gene accounts for under half of the shortfall where checked; the remainder is of unknown origin. That table gives V, J and clone size, and the DNA gave D and trimming. Recorded for this sample are roughly 180,000 clones; roughly 80% of them occurred a single time. The leading ten clones occupy about 5.8% of the sample.

Comments on this clone: The antigen it binds to is not known. Base qualities are not provided; no much larger clone lies one nucleotide away.

Participants in the prospective study were enrolled through a virtual design, were aged roughly 18 to 95 years, and lived in 24 United States geographic areas. Cohort assignment in the prospective study relied on participant-reported clinical history from a screening survey and a study questionnaire. In the prospective study, whole blood, serum and a nasopharyngeal or oropharyngeal swab were collected from each participant by mobile phlebotomists. Over an approximately 2-month period, participants in the prospective study had the option of providing additional blood draws and questionnaires. Blood samples from the prospective study were shipped frozen or at room temperature prior to DNA extraction. This receptor was taken from a woman between 35 and 50 years old with acute COVID-19. Material: PBMCs or T cells enriched from blood (not recorded which).

For the CDR3, the sequence is CASRRGANYEQYF. The nucleotide sequence is TGCGCCAGCAGACGGGGGGCGAACTACGAGCAGTACTTC. Here the chain combines TRBV5-1 and TRBJ2-7; a tentative D call is TRBD2 (7 bases match). V is pared back by 5 bases and J by 3 bases, with 12 bases lying between the germline termini. Reading the germline V gene gives CDR1 SGHRS and CDR2 YFSETQ. The CDR3 runs 13 amino acids, cysteine and phenylalanine included. Only the CDR3 region is kept as DNA, spanning 39 bases read in frame from base 1. The reference TRBV5-1 and TRBJ2-7 proteins fill in what lies around the CDR3, so the full variable domain reads KAGVTQTPRYLIKTRGQQVTLSCSPISGHRSVSWYQQTPGQGLQFLFEYFSETQRNKGNFPGRFSGRQFSNSRSEMNVSTLELGDSALYLCASRRGANYEQYFGPGTRLTVT.